One sample yielded the 11 T cell receptor beta chains listed below, sequenced in a study of shared clonotypes between healthy human individuals. Sequencing was performed with immunoSEQ multiplex PCR; in TCRdb, only in-frame clones are kept and a portion is missing. The sample lists about 960,000 clones; over 60% were seen once. The sequenced sample was memory CD4+ T cells sorted from blood. Subset meaning: CD45RA-negative fraction. The source of these receptors is a man between 18 and 29 years old in good health.

The V and J genes are TRBV7-8 and TRBJ2-3; maybe TRBD2 (6 bases). The CDR3 length is 14 residues. The V gene lost 1 base and the J gene lost 4 bases, with 9 bases spanning the gap. Germline V gives CDR1 SGHVS, CDR2 FQNEAQ. The CDR3 coding sequence is TGTGCCAGCAGCTTAGGGGGGGTCCCAGATACGCAGTATTTT. The encoded protein is CASSLGGVPDTQYF.

This chain joins TRBV5-1 and TRBJ2-5; 10 bases match TRBD2. The germline gives CDR1 SGHRS, CDR2 YFSETQ. This CDR3 contains 15 residues. Trimming at V came to 5 bases and at J to 5 bases, leaving 9 bases not matched to a gene. The DNA of the CDR3 is TGCGCCAGCAGACGGAATAGCGGGGGGAAGGAGACCCAGTACTTC. It yields the protein CASRRNSGGKETQYF.

The chain joins TRBV7-2 to TRBJ2-7, with D perhaps being TRBD1 or TRBD2 (5 bases each). Germline V gene data show CDR1 as SGHTA and CDR2 as FQGNSA. This CDR3 comprises 17 residues. Between the trimmed V and J ends, which lost 5 bases and 6 bases, there was a span of 26 bases. CDR3 in amino acids: CASSAPGTSVASVEQYF. In nucleotides, the CDR3 is TGTGCCAGCAGCGCGCCCGGGACGTCTGTCGCGAGTGTCGAGCAGTACTTC.

The rearrangement uses TRBV19 and TRBJ2-1; TRBD1 or TRBD2 may be the D gene (5 bases each). V was trimmed by 9 bases and J by 7 bases, leaving 19 bases between them. The CDR3 is 14 residues long. Germline V gene lookup returns CDR1 LNHDA and CDR2 SQIVND (reference sequence). CDR3 sequence (DNA): TGTGCCAGAAACGAGGGGCCCGGAGGTAATGAGCAGTTCTTC. Encoded protein: CARNEGPGGNEQFF. The variable domain in full, completed from reference TRBV19 and TRBJ2-1, reads DGGITQSPKYLFRKEGQNVTLSCEQNLNHDAMYWYRQDPGQGLRLIYYSQIVNDFQKGDIAEGYSVSREKKESFPLTVTSAQKNPTAFYLCARNEGPGGNEQFFGPGTRLTVL.

The V and J genes are TRBV18 and TRBJ1-1; tentatively, D is TRBD1 (6 bases). V dropped 6 bases and J dropped 6 bases, with 14 bases sitting between them. There are 13 residues in the CDR3. Looked up from germline, CDR1 is KGHSH and CDR2 is LQKENI. DNA for the CDR3: TGTGCCAGCTCCCAGTCAGGGGTGGCTGAAGCTTTCTTT. This translates into CASSQSGVAEAFF.

The J gene is TRBJ1-1, the V gene TRBV5-1; tentative D call: TRBD1 (6 bases). CDR3 size: 14 residues. CDR1 and CDR2 (germline): SGHRS, YFSETQ. V dropped 0 bases and J dropped 6 bases, with 12 bases sitting between them. For the CDR3, the DNA is TGCGCCAGCAGCTTGGCCGCAGGGGCCCCTGAAGCTTTCTTT. This gives the protein CASSLAAGAPEAFF.

V and J are TRBV10-3 and TRBJ2-2; D tentatively fits TRBD1 or TRBD2 (7 bases each). Between the trimmed V and J ends, which lost 6 bases and 8 bases, there was a span of 19 bases. Germline lookup yields CDR1 ENHRY and CDR2 SYGVKD. The CDR3 has 15 residues. The CDR3 here is CAISGGTVEAGELFF. For the CDR3, the DNA is TGTGCCATCAGCGGGGGGACAGTTGAAGCTGGGGAGCTGTTTTTT.

In its sample, this clone was seen once. The CDR3 here is CASSRGSDTQYF. Written as DNA, the CDR3 is TGTGCCAGCAGCAGGGGGTCAGATACGCAGTATTTT. The V and J genes are TRBV6-5 and TRBJ2-3, with 7 bases that match TRBD1. Germline CDR1 is MNHEY and CDR2 is SVGAGI. V shed 6 bases, J shed 4 bases, and the junction held 1 base outside the gene matches. This CDR3 spans 12 amino acids.

The V gene is TRBV25-1, the J gene TRBJ2-3; a possible D gene is TRBD1 (5 bases). Per the germline V gene, CDR1 is MGHDK and CDR2 is SYGVNS. Trimming shortened V by 4 bases and J by 0 bases, and 14 bases separated the two germline ends. The CDR3 has 16 amino acids. CDR3 DNA sequence: TGTGCCAGCAGTGCGCCCTGGGGCGTTAGCACAGATACGCAGTATTTT. It translates to CASSAPWGVSTDTQYF. The whole variable domain, filled in from reference TRBV25-1 and TRBJ2-3, reads EADIYQTPRYLVIGTGKKITLECSQTMGHDKMYWYQQDPGMELHLIHYSYGVNSTEKGDLSSESTVSRIRTEHFPLTLESARPSHTSQYLCASSAPWGVSTDTQYFGPGTRLTVL.

The rearrangement links TRBV11-2 to TRBJ2-3; D is possibly TRBD2 (6 bases). The germline V gene has CDR1 SGHAT and CDR2 FQNNGV. With 2 bases removed from V and 7 bases from J, the gap between germline ends came to 16 bases. This CDR3 comprises 15 residues. CDR3 amino acids: CASSLSPTGSHTQYF. The CDR3 DNA reads as TGTGCCAGCAGCTTATCTCCGACCGGGAGTCATACGCAGTATTTT.

This clone was recorded a few times. The V and J genes are TRBV11-2 and TRBJ1-2, with D possibly being TRBD1 (6 bases). V was trimmed by 6 bases and J by 3 bases, leaving 14 bases between them. Per the germline V gene, CDR1 is SGHAT and CDR2 is FQNNGV. This CDR3 spans 14 amino acids. The CDR3: CASSFNRADYGYTF. DNA of the CDR3: TGTGCCAGCAGTTTTAACAGGGCTGACTATGGCTACACCTTC.